This entry concerns a single T cell receptor beta chain. The antigen is unknown. The investigators amplified TCR beta CDR3 regions from RNA transcripts. RT-PCR in the first round (using the HTBI primer set) targeted the TCR CDR3. TCRdb re-called the multiplex PCR reads with MiXCR, one entry per CDR3 protein. The data show about 560,000 distinct CDR3 sequences, 11% to 15% seen once. The data stem from a study of T cells in Graves' hyperthyroidism and ophthalmopathy. The V and J ends lost 7 bases and 1 base, in that order; junction bases with no gene match: 5. Germline lookup yields CDR1 MDHEN and CDR2 SYDVKM. The CDR3 loop spans 15 amino acids. Overall study findings and caveats: Ophthalmopathy was distinguished from stable hyperthyroidism by 13 V-J signatures.

The chain recombines TRBV28 with TRBJ2-5, with 11 bases that match TRBD1. The source is a woman aged 35 to 49 with Graves' hyperthyroidism. Specimen: blood. CDR3 DNA sequence: TGTGCCAGCACCGGGACAGGGGGGACCCAAGAGACCCAGTACTTC. This translates into CASTGTGGTQETQYF.